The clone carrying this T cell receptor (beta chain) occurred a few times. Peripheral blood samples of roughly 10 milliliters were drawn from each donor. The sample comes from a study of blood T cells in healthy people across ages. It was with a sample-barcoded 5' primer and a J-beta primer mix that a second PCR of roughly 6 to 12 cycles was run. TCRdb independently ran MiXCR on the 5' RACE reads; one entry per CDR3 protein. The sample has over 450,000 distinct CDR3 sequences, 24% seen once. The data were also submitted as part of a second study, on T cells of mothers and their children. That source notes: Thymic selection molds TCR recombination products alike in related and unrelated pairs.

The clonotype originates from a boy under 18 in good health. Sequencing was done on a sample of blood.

CDR3 in DNA: TGCAGTGCTAGGACCGGGACGGGGCGATTTTCTGGGGCCAACGTCCTGACTTTC. Its protein product is CSARTGTGRFSGANVLTF. The chain carries TRBV20-1 and TRBJ2-6; possibly TRBD1 or TRBD2 for D (5 bases each). This CDR3 region has 18 residues. Trimming took 3 bases from V and 1 from J, leaving 19 bases between them. Per germline, CDR1 DFQATT and CDR2 SNEGSKA (reference sequence).